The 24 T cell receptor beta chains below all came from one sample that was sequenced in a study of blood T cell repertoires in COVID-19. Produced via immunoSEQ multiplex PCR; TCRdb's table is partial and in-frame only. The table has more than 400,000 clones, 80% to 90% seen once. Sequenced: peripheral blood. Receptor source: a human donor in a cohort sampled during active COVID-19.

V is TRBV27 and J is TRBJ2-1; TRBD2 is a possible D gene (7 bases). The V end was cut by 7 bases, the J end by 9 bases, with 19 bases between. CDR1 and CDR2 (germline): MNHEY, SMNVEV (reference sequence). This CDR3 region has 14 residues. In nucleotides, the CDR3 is TGTGCCAGCAACCTGGGACGAAGGGGGGGTGAGCAGTTCTTC. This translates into CASNLGRRGGEQFF.

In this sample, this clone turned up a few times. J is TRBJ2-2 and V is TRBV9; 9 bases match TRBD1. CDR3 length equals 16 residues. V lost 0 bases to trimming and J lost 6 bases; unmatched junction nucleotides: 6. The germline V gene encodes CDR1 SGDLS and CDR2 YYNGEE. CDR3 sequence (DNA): TGTGCCAGCAGCGTAGAGGACAGGGGAAGCCCCGGGGAGCTGTTTTTT. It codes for CASSVEDRGSPGELFF.

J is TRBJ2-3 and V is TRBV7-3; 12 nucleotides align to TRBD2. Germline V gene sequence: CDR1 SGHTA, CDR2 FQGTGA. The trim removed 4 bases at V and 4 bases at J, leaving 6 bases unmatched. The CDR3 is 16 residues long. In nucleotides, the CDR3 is TGTGCCAGCAGCTCCAAGACTAGCGGGAGTTCAGATACGCAGTATTTT. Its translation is CASSSKTSGSSDTQYF.

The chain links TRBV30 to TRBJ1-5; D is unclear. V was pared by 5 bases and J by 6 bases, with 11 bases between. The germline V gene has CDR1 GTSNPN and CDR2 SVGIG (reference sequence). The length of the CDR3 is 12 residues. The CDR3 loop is CAWSPGSQPQHF. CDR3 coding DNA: TGTGCCTGGTCCCCAGGCTCTCAGCCCCAGCATTTT.

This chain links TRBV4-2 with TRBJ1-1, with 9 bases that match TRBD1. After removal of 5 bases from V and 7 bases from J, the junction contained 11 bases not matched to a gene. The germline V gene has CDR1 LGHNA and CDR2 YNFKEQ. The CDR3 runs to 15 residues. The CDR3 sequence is CASSFPGQGHYEAFF. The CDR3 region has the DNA TGTGCCAGCAGCTTTCCGGGACAGGGACACTATGAAGCTTTCTTT.

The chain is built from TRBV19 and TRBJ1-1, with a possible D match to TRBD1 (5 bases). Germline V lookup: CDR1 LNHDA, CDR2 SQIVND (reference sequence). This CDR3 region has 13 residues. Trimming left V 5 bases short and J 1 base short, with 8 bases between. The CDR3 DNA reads TGTGCCAGTAGTCGGACACCGAACACTGAAGCTTTCTTT. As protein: CASSRTPNTEAFF.

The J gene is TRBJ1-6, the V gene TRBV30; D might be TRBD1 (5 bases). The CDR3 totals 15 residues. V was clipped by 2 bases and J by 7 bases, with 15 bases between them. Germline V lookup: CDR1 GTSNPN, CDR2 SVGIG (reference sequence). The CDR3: CAWSPPGGVNSPLHF. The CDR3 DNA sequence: TGTGCCTGGAGTCCCCCGGGAGGGGTCAATTCACCCCTCCACTTT. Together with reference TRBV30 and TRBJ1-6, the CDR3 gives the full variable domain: SQTIHQWPATLVQPVGSPLSLECTVEGTSNPNLYWYRQAAGRGLQLLFYSVGIGQISSEVPQNLSASRPQDRQFILSSKKLLLSDSGFYLCAWSPPGGVNSPLHFGNGTRLTVT.

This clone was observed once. The CDR3 loop reads CASSFLAGETDTQYF. CDR3 in DNA: TGTGCCAGCAGCTTCCTAGCGGGAGAAACAGATACGCAGTATTTT. This sequence joins TRBV7-3 and TRBJ2-3; TRBD2 matches 10 bases. After removal of 3 bases from V and 3 bases from J, the junction contained 3 bases not matched to a gene. CDR1 and CDR2 from the germline V gene are SGHTA and FQGTGA. The CDR3 covers 15 residues.

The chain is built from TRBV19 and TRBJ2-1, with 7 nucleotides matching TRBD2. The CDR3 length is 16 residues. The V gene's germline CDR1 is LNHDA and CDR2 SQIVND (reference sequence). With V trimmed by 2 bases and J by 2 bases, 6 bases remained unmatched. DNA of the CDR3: TGTGCCAGTAGTATAATGGCTAGCGGTACCTACAATGAGCAGTTCTTC. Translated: CASSIMASGTYNEQFF.

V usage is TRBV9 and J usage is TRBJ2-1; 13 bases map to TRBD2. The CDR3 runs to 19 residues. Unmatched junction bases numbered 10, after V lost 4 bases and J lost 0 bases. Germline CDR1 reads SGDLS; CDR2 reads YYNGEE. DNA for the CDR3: TGTGCCAGCAGCTCTCGACTAGCGGGAGGCCCCTACTCCTACAATGAGCAGTTCTTC. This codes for CASSSRLAGGPYSYNEQFF.

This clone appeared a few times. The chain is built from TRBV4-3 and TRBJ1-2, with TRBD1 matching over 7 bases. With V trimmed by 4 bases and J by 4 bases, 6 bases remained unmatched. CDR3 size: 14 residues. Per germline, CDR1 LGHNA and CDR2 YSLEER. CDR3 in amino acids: CASSPPGQSYGYTF. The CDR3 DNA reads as TGCGCCAGCAGCCCACCGGGACAGTCCTATGGCTACACCTTC.

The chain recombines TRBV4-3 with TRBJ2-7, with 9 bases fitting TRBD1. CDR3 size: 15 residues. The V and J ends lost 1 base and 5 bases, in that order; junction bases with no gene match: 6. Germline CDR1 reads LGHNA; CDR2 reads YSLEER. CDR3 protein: CASSQGTGDNNEQYF. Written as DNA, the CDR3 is TGCGCCAGCAGCCAAGGGACAGGGGATAACAACGAGCAGTACTTC.

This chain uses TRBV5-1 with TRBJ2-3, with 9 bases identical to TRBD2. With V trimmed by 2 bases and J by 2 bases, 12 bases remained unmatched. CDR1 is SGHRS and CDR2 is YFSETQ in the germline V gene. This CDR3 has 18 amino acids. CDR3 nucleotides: TGCGCCAGCAGCTTTTATCTTTCCGGGACTAGCCTCACAGATACGCAGTATTTT. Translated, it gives CASSFYLSGTSLTDTQYF.

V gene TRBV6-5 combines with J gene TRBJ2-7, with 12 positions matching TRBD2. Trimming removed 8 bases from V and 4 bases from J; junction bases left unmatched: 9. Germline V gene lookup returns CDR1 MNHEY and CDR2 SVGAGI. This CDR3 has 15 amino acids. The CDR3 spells CASRRGLAGRYEQYF. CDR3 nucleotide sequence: TGTGCCAGCCGAAGAGGACTAGCGGGAAGATACGAGCAGTACTTC.

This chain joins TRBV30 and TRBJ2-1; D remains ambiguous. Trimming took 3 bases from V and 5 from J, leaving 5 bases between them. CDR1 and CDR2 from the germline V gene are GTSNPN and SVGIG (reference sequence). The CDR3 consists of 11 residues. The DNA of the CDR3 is TGTGCCTGGAGCCGGGACAATGAGCAGTTCTTC. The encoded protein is CAWSRDNEQFF.

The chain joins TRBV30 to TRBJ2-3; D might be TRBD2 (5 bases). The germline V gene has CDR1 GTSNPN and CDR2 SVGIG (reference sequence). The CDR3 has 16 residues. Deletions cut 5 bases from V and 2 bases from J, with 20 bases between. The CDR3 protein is CAWDRLGLGFTDTQYF. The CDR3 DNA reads TGTGCCTGGGATCGCCTAGGACTGGGTTTCACAGATACGCAGTATTTT.

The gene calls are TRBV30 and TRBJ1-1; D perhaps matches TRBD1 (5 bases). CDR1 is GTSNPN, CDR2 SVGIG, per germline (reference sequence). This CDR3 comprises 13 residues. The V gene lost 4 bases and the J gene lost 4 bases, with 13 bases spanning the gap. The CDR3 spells CAWTGNGGTEAFF. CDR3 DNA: TGTGCCTGGACGGGGAACGGGGGCACTGAAGCTTTCTTT.

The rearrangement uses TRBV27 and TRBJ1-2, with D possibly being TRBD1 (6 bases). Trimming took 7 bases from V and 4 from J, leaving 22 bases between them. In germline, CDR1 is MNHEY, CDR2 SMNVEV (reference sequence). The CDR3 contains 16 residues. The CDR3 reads CASTSHGGRRSYGYTF. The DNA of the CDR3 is TGTGCCAGCACCTCGCACGGGGGGCGGAGAAGCTATGGCTACACCTTC.

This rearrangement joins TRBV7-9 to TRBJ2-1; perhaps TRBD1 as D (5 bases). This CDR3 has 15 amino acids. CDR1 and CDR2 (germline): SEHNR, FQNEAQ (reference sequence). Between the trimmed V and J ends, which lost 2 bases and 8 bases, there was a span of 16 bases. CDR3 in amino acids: CASSLIRGPFDEQFF. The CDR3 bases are TGTGCCAGCAGCTTAATTAGGGGCCCTTTTGATGAGCAGTTCTTC.

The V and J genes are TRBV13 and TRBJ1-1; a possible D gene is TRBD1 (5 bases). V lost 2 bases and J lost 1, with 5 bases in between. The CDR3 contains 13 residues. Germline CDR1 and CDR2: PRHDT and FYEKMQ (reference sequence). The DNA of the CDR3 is TGTGCCAGCAGCTTACAGGGGAACACTGAAGCTTTCTTT. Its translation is CASSLQGNTEAFF. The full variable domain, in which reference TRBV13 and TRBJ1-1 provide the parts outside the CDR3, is AAGVIQSPRHLIKEKRETATLKCYPIPRHDTVYWYQQGPGQDPQFLISFYEKMQSDKGSIPDRFSAQQFSDYHSELNMSSLELGDSALYFCASSLQGNTEAFFGQGTRLTVV.

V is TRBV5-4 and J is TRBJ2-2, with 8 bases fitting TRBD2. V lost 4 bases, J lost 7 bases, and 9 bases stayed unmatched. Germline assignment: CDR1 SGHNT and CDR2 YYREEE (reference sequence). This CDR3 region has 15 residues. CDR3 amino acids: CASSQGLEAGGELFF. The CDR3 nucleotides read TGTGCCAGCAGCCAGGGACTAGAGGCCGGCGGGGAGCTGTTTTTT.

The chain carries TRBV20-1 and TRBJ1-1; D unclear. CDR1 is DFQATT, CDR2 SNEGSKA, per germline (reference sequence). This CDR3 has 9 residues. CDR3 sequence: CQDGLEAFF. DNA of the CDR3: TGCCAAGACGGACTCGAAGCTTTCTTT.

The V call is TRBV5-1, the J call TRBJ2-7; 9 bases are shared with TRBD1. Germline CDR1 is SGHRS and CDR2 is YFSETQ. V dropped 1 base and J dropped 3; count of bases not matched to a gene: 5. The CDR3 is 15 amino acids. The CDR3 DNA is TGCGCCAGCAGCTTGTCACAGGGGGCTGGCTACGAGCAGTACTTC. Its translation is CASSLSQGAGYEQYF.

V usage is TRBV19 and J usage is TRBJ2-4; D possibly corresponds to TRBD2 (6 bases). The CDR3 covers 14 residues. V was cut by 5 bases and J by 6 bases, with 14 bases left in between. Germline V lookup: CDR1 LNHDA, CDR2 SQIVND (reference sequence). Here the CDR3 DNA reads TGTGCCAGTAGTGTGGGGCAGGGAGGAAACATTCAGTACTTC. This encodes CASSVGQGGNIQYF.